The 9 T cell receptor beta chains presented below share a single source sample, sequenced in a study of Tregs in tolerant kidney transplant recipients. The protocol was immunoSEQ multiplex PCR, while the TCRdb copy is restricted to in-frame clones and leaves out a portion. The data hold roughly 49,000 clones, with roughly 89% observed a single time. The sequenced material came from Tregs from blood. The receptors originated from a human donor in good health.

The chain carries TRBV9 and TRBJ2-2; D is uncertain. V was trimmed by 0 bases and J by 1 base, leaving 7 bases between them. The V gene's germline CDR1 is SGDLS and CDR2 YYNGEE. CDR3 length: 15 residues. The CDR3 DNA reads TGTGCCAGCAGCGTAGGTATCCAGAACACCGGGGAGCTGTTTTTT. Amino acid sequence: CASSVGIQNTGELFF.

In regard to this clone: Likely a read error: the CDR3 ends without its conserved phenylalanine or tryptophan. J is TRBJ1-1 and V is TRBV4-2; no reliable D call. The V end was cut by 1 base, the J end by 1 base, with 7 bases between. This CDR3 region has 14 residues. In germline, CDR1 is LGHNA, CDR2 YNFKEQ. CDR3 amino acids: CASSQVSENTEAFS. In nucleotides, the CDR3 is TGTGCCAGCAGCCAAGTTTCGGAGAACACTGAAGCTTTCTCT.

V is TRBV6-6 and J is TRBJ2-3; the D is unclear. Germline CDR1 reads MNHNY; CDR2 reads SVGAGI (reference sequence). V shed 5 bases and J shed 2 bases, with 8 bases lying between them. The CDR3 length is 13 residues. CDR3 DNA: TGTGCCAGCAGTGGCCCAAACACAGATACGCAGTATTTT. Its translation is CASSGPNTDTQYF.

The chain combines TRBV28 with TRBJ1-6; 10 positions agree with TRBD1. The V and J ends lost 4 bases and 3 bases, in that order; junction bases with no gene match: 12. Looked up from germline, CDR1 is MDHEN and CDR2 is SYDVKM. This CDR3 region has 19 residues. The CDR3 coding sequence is TGTGCCAGCAGTTCCAACCGGGACAGGGGTCTGGGCTATAATTCACCCCTCCACTTT. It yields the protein CASSSNRDRGLGYNSPLHF.

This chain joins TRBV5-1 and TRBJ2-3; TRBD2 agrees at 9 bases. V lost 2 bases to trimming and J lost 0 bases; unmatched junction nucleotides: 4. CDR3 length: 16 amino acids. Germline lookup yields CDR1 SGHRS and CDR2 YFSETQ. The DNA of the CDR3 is TGCGCCAGCAGCTTTCCAACTAGCGGGAGCACAGATACGCAGTATTTT. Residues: CASSFPTSGSTDTQYF. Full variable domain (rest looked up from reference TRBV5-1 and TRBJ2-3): KAGVTQTPRYLIKTRGQQVTLSCSPISGHRSVSWYQQTPGQGLQFLFEYFSETQRNKGNFPGRFSGRQFSNSRSEMNVSTLELGDSALYLCASSFPTSGSTDTQYFGPGTRLTVL.

Here the CDR3 DNA reads TGTGCCAGCAGTTCTTTGGGGGGAACTGGAAACACCATATATTTT. Residues: CASSSLGGTGNTIYF. The V and J genes are TRBV27 and TRBJ1-3, with D perhaps matching TRBD1 (5 bases). Germline V gene data show CDR1 as MNHEY and CDR2 as SMNVEV (reference sequence). The CDR3 runs 15 residues. V was cut by 4 bases and J by 2 bases, with 12 bases left in between.

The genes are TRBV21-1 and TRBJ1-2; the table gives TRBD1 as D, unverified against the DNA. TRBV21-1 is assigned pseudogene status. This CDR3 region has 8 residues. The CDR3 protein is CASRDTRF. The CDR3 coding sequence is TGTGCCAGTCGGGACACCCGCTTC.

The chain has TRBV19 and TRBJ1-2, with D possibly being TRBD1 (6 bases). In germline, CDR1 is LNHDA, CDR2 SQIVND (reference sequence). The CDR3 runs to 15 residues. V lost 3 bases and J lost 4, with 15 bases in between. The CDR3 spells CASSISPNRVYGYTF. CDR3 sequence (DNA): TGTGCCAGTAGTATCTCCCCGAACAGGGTCTATGGCTACACCTTC. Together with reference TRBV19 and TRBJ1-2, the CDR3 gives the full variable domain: DGGITQSPKYLFRKEGQNVTLSCEQNLNHDAMYWYRQDPGQGLRLIYYSQIVNDFQKGDIAEGYSVSREKKESFPLTVTSAQKNPTAFYLCASSISPNRVYGYTFGSGTRLTVV.

In nucleotides, the CDR3 is TGTGCCAGCAGGGGGAGCGGGATGCATACGCAGTATTTT. As protein: CASRGSGMHTQYF. This chain uses TRBV28 with TRBJ2-3, with 7 bases fitting TRBD2. This CDR3 has 13 amino acids. Losses at the gene ends were 6 bases for V and 7 bases for J; bases not matched to a gene: 7. CDR1 and CDR2 from the germline V gene are MDHEN and SYDVKM.